The 28 T cell receptor beta chains listed next were all sequenced from one sample in a study of shared clonotypes between healthy human individuals. Naive CD8 populations comprised CD45RO-negative cells positively selected for CCR7, excluding terminally differentiated effector memory CD45RA+ cells. Some clones are missing from TCRdb's copy, which holds only in-frame ones; the method was immunoSEQ multiplex PCR. Among millions of clones listed, about 95% were seen once. The sample comprised naive CD8+ T cells sorted from blood. Every receptor here comes from a man in his late teens or twenties in good health.

The chain uses TRBV7-9 and TRBJ2-4; D call uncertain. The V and J ends lost 6 bases and 0 bases respectively, with 12 bases between them. This CDR3 contains 15 residues. The germline CDR1 and CDR2 sequences are SEHNR and FQNEAQ (reference sequence). DNA for the CDR3: TGTGCCAGCAGTCCACAGATACTAGCCAAAAACATTCAGTACTTC. Translating gives CASSPQILAKNIQYF.

The chain combines TRBV27 with TRBJ2-7, with a possible D match to TRBD2 (5 bases). The V gene lost 6 bases and the J gene lost 5 bases, with 14 bases spanning the gap. The CDR3 is 13 residues long. Germline V gives CDR1 MNHEY, CDR2 SMNVEV (reference sequence). The CDR3 reads CASSPSGFDEQYF. The CDR3 DNA reads as TGTGCCAGCAGCCCTTCGGGGTTCGACGAGCAGTACTTC.

The gene calls are TRBV5-6 and TRBJ2-7; D ambiguous. Trimming cost V 2 bases and J 7 bases, with 10 bases left between them. Germline V gives CDR1 SGHDT, CDR2 YYEEEE. This CDR3 comprises 12 residues. CDR3 bases: TGTGCCAGCAGCTTTGCCTGGAAAGAGCAGTACTTC. As protein: CASSFAWKEQYF. Variable domain in full (rest from reference TRBV5-6 and TRBJ2-7): DAGVTQSPTHLIKTRGQQVTLRCSPKSGHDTVSWYQQALGQGPQFIFQYYEEEERQRGNFPDRFSGHQFPNYSSELNVNALLLGDSALYLCASSFAWKEQYFGPGTRLTVT.

Regarding this clone: The sample carries other DNA sequences with the same CDR3. The rearrangement links TRBV27 to TRBJ2-7; D is unresolved. Germline CDR1 and CDR2: MNHEY and SMNVEV (reference sequence). The CDR3 totals 12 residues. Deletions cut 5 bases from V and 0 bases from J, with 5 bases between. The CDR3 DNA is TGTGCCAGCAGTGCACCCTCCTACGAGCAGTACTTC. Translated: CASSAPSYEQYF.

About this clone itself: The sample contains more than one DNA sequence encoding this CDR3. The chain recombines TRBV7-9 with TRBJ2-5, with 10 bases fitting TRBD1. Looked up from germline, CDR1 is SEHNR and CDR2 is FQNEAQ (reference sequence). The CDR3 extends over 14 amino acids. With V trimmed by 4 bases and J by 4 bases, 3 bases remained unmatched. The CDR3 sequence: CASSSGQGRETQYF. Here the CDR3 DNA reads TGTGCCAGCAGCTCGGGACAGGGGAGAGAGACCCAGTACTTC.

The count of this clone is one. The V gene is TRBV30, the J gene TRBJ2-7, with a possible D match to TRBD1 (6 bases). V lost 3 bases and J 6 bases, leaving 15 bases between the germline ends. The germline gives CDR1 GTSNPN, CDR2 SVGIG (reference sequence). This CDR3 has 13 residues. CDR3 nucleotides: TGTGCCTGGAGCGATCTCACAGGGCGCGAGCAGTACTTC. It encodes CAWSDLTGREQYF.

In its sample, this clone was seen once. The chain employs TRBV27 and TRBJ2-5; 15 positions agree with TRBD2. Germline CDR1 and CDR2: MNHEY and SMNVEV (reference sequence). The CDR3 sequence is 15 residues long. With 5 bases clipped from V and 5 bases from J, the junction kept 3 bases outside the gene matches. CDR3 nucleotides: TGTGCCAGCAGTGGGACTAGCGGGGGGCTGGAGACCCAGTACTTC. It specifies CASSGTSGGLETQYF.

This clone was picked up one time. This chain links TRBV6-6 with TRBJ2-7; 9 positions agree with TRBD2. The CDR3 loop spans 15 amino acids. With V trimmed by 0 bases and J by 4 bases, 4 bases remained unmatched. Germline assignment: CDR1 MNHNY and CDR2 SVGAGI (reference sequence). The CDR3 here is CASSYSSGRWYEQYF. The CDR3 nucleotides are TGTGCCAGCAGTTACTCCAGCGGGAGGTGGTACGAGCAGTACTTC.

This clone has a single count. The chain carries TRBV7-3 and TRBJ2-1, with 10 bases that match TRBD1. V shed 9 bases and J 7 bases; nucleotides not matched to a gene: 9. CDR3 length: 14 residues. The germline gives CDR1 SGHTA, CDR2 FQGTGA. CDR3 loop: CASGTGTGVNEQFF. The CDR3 coding sequence is TGTGCCAGTGGGACCGGGACAGGGGTTAATGAGCAGTTCTTC.

DNA of the CDR3: TGCGCCAGCAGCCTCGGAGCCTACGAGCAGTACTTC. It yields the protein CASSLGAYEQYF. This chain uses TRBV4-1 with TRBJ2-5; no firm D call. TRBJ2-7 matches the DNA end more closely, so the J call is doubtful. From germline, CDR1 is MGHRA and CDR2 YSYEKL. This CDR3 is 12 amino acids long.

This clone was seen just once. This chain joins TRBV13 and TRBJ2-6; D is possibly TRBD2 (6 bases). The CDR3 length is 16 residues. Trimming stripped 5 bases from V and 2 bases from J, with 13 bases between. Germline V CDR1 and CDR2: PRHDT, FYEKMQ (reference sequence). The CDR3 is CASSPVAVAGANVLTF. CDR3 nucleotides: TGTGCCAGCAGCCCGGTAGCGGTTGCTGGGGCCAACGTCCTGACTTTC.

This chain joins TRBV30 and TRBJ2-1; no firm D call. Deletions cut 5 bases from V and 8 bases from J, with 16 bases between. Germline assignment: CDR1 GTSNPN and CDR2 SVGIG (reference sequence). This CDR3 region has 13 residues. The CDR3, as DNA: TGTGCCTGGTCGAACCTGGAGCTCGATGAGCAGTTCTTC. Its translation is CAWSNLELDEQFF.

The V gene is TRBV6-5, the J gene TRBJ2-1; the match to TRBD2 covers 8 bases. V shed 7 bases and J 0 bases; nucleotides not matched to a gene: 5. Per germline, CDR1 MNHEY and CDR2 SVGAGI. The CDR3 spans 15 residues. Here the CDR3 reads CASTPLAGSYNEQFF. CDR3 in DNA: TGTGCCAGCACCCCCCTAGCGGGCTCCTACAATGAGCAGTTCTTC.

This sequence joins TRBV27 and TRBJ1-1; D uncertain. This CDR3 spans 13 amino acids. Per germline, CDR1 MNHEY and CDR2 SMNVEV (reference sequence). Trimming shortened V by 6 bases and J by 0 bases, and 8 bases separated the two germline ends. The CDR3: CASRKVMNTEAFF. The CDR3 DNA reads as TGTGCCAGCAGGAAAGTTATGAACACTGAAGCTTTCTTT.

This clone was detected only once. The chain recombines TRBV4-1 with TRBJ2-5; the match to TRBD1 covers 12 bases. The CDR3 is 16 amino acids. CDR1 and CDR2 from the germline V gene are MGHRA and YSYEKL. Germline trimming cut 4 bases from V and 5 bases from J; bases unmatched to any gene: 8. The CDR3 DNA reads as TGCGCCAGCAGCCCCTTGGGACAGGGGGCTTCGGAGACCCAGTACTTC. The encoded protein is CASSPLGQGASETQYF.

This clone was seen only once. The gene calls are TRBV4-3 and TRBJ2-7, with 10 bases identical to TRBD2. Germline trimming cut 3 bases from V and 5 bases from J; bases unmatched to any gene: 4. CDR3 size: 14 residues. CDR1 is LGHNA, CDR2 YSLEER, per germline. The CDR3 is CASSQEREGNEQYF. In DNA form, the CDR3 reads TGCGCCAGCAGCCAGGAGCGGGAGGGCAACGAGCAGTACTTC.

The chain couples TRBV4-1 to TRBJ2-7, with TRBD1 matching 8 bases. J gave up 2 bases and V 1 base, and 4 bases lay outside the gene matches. The germline V gene encodes CDR1 MGHRA and CDR2 YSYEKL. This CDR3 is 15 amino acids long. Here the CDR3 DNA reads TGCGCCAGCAGCCAAGTTACGGACAGGGCCTACGAGCAGTACTTC. Translation gives CASSQVTDRAYEQYF.

The V call is TRBV5-4, the J call TRBJ2-5; D tentatively reads TRBD1 or TRBD2 (6 bases each). Germline V gene data show CDR1 as SGHNT and CDR2 as YYREEE (reference sequence). With 5 bases removed from V and 3 bases from J, the gap between germline ends came to 8 bases. This CDR3 is built from 12 residues. The CDR3 reads CASRGGEETQYF. CDR3 DNA sequence: TGTGCCAGCAGGGGGGGCGAAGAGACCCAGTACTTC.

This rearrangement joins TRBV5-1 to TRBJ2-5; D is unresolved. The length of the CDR3 is 12 residues. Germline assignment: CDR1 SGHRS and CDR2 YFSETQ. V lost 1 base to trimming and J lost 4 bases, with 5 bases between them. The chain's CDR3 is CASSLYAETQYF. In DNA form, the CDR3 reads TGCGCCAGCAGCTTGTATGCAGAGACCCAGTACTTC.

The V and J genes are TRBV5-6 and TRBJ2-7, with D uncertain. V lost 2 bases to trimming and J lost 5 bases, with 14 bases between them. Germline V CDR1 and CDR2: SGHDT, YYEEEE. This CDR3 has 14 residues. The CDR3 protein is CASSLSLIVDEQYF. CDR3 DNA sequence: TGTGCCAGCAGCTTAAGTCTAATCGTGGACGAGCAGTACTTC.

Only one count was recorded for this clone. V and J are TRBV7-6 and TRBJ2-1; 8 bases map to TRBD1. Germline V gene data show CDR1 as SGHVS and CDR2 as FNYEAQ. Trimming at V came to 1 base and at J to 2 bases, leaving 1 base not matched to a gene. The CDR3 totals 15 residues. The CDR3 DNA reads as TGTGCCAGCAGCTTAGGGACAGGGACCTACAATGAGCAGTTCTTC. Protein: CASSLGTGTYNEQFF.

This clone was recorded only once. The chain has TRBV4-1 and TRBJ1-5, with D possibly matching TRBD1 (6 bases). CDR3 size: 16 residues. The germline V and J ends were trimmed by 0 bases and 5 bases, with 14 bases remaining between them. Per the germline V gene, CDR1 is MGHRA and CDR2 is YSYEKL. The DNA for the CDR3 is TGCGCCAGCAGCCAAGAGGCAGGGGAGGGCGATCAGCCCCAGCATTTT. As protein: CASSQEAGEGDQPQHF.

The J gene is TRBJ1-5, the V gene TRBV4-1; 8 bases agree with TRBD1. After removal of 3 bases from V and 6 bases from J, the junction contained 7 bases not matched to a gene. The germline CDR1 and CDR2 sequences are MGHRA and YSYEKL. The CDR3 contains 15 residues. The CDR3 region is CASSQVGTGFQPQHF. The CDR3 DNA reads TGCGCCAGCAGCCAGGTTGGGACAGGTTTTCAGCCCCAGCATTTT.

The chain recombines TRBV4-3 with TRBJ1-4, with no clear D. The CDR3 sequence is 15 residues long. The germline V gene has CDR1 LGHNA and CDR2 YSLEER. Trimming took 1 base from V and 3 from J, leaving 9 bases between them. The CDR3 region has the DNA TGCGCCAGCAGCCAAGGGGTTACACCTAATGAAAAACTGTTTTTT. Encoded protein: CASSQGVTPNEKLFF.

The rearrangement joins TRBV25-1 to TRBJ2-7; 8 positions match TRBD1. Germline V gene sequence: CDR1 MGHDK, CDR2 SYGVNS. V lost 3 bases and J lost 4; bases outside the gene matches: 2. This CDR3 is built from 13 residues. This CDR3 is CASSETGVYEQYF. The CDR3 region has the DNA TGTGCCAGCAGTGAGACAGGGGTTTACGAGCAGTACTTC.

Regarding this clone: The same CDR3 can be traced to other DNA sequences in this sample. The rearrangement joins TRBV6-5 to TRBJ1-2; no definite D call. Looked up from germline, CDR1 is MNHEY and CDR2 is SVGAGI. The germline V and J ends were trimmed by 0 bases and 1 base, with 9 bases remaining between them. The CDR3 is 15 residues long. This CDR3 reads CASSYSNWGNYGYTF. CDR3 nucleotide sequence: TGTGCCAGCAGTTACTCGAATTGGGGTAACTATGGCTACACCTTC.

The chain joins TRBV13 to TRBJ2-3; D perhaps matches TRBD2 (5 bases). This CDR3 spans 17 amino acids. Trimming pared 5 bases from V and 2 bases from J, leaving 20 bases between. Germline CDR1 and CDR2: PRHDT and FYEKMQ (reference sequence). The CDR3 is CASSPRLIRADTDTQYF. The CDR3 bases are TGTGCCAGCAGCCCCCGCTTGATTAGAGCGGACACAGATACGCAGTATTTT.

This rearrangement joins TRBV28 to TRBJ2-2; D perhaps matches TRBD1 (6 bases). V was pared by 4 bases and J by 0 bases, with 9 bases between. Per germline, CDR1 MDHEN and CDR2 SYDVKM. The CDR3 totals 15 residues. CDR3 in DNA: TGTGCCAGCAGTTGGGACACCGCGAACACCGGGGAGCTGTTTTTT. It yields the protein CASSWDTANTGELFF.